This passage covers 30 T cell receptor beta chains from one sample sequenced in a study of T-cell reconstitution after alpha-beta-depleted transplantation in children. Researchers prepared the TCRbeta library using unique molecular identifiers, the study reports. A single record per CDR3 protein comes from TCRdb applying MiXCR to the PCR reads. The table lists roughly 500,000 distinct CDR3 sequences, 30% to 35% of them singletons. This specimen was PBMCs from the stem cell graft donor, taken from the stem cell graft. Receptors were obtained from a human donor who donated a stem cell graft to a child with aplastic anemia.

The chain recombines TRBV6-1 with TRBJ1-2, with TRBD1 as a possible D gene (6 bases). CDR1 MNHNS and CDR2 SASEGT come from the germline V gene. CDR3 size: 16 residues. The V and J ends lost 5 bases and 3 bases respectively, with 19 bases between them. The CDR3 DNA reads TGTGCCAGCAGTCCGAAGGGGGAGGAACTACACTATGGCTACACCTTC. Protein product: CASSPKGEELHYGYTF.

Written as DNA, the CDR3 is TGTGCCAGCAGTTGGGGGGTAGGATCGGAGGAGCAGTACTTC. Amino acid sequence: CASSWGVGSEEQYF. The chain recombines TRBV6-2 or TRBV6-3 with TRBJ2-7; the D gene is possibly TRBD2 (6 bases). CDR1 is MNHEY and CDR2 is SVGEGT in the germline V gene. Deletions cut 4 bases from V and 7 bases from J, with 17 bases between. The CDR3 totals 14 residues.

This clonotype was seen only a few times. The genes are TRBV5-4 and TRBJ2-3, with D unresolved. The V end lost 4 bases, the J end lost 6 bases, and 12 bases lay between the germline ends. Germline V lookup: CDR1 SGHNT, CDR2 YYREEE (reference sequence). The CDR3 length is 13 residues. In DNA, the CDR3 is TGTGCCAGCAGCCCGCCCTTCAAGGATACGCAGTATTTT. Its translation is CASSPPFKDTQYF.

J is TRBJ2-7 and V is TRBV7-2, with D uncertain. From germline, CDR1 is SGHTA and CDR2 FQGNSA. The CDR3 spans 12 residues. Trimming left V 3 bases short and J 4 bases short, with 7 bases between. This chain's CDR3 is CASSFYPYEQYF. Written as DNA, the CDR3 is TGTGCCAGCAGCTTCTACCCGTACGAGCAGTACTTC.

This clonotype was observed a few times. The genes are TRBV4-3 and TRBJ2-1, with TRBD2 matching over 9 bases. Per the germline V gene, CDR1 is LGHNA and CDR2 is YSLEER. The CDR3 sequence is 15 residues long. The V gene end was trimmed by 1 base and the J gene end by 8 bases; junction bases not matched to a gene: 6. The CDR3 protein is CASSQGAGGLDEQFF. The CDR3 bases are TGCGCCAGCAGCCAAGGGGCGGGAGGGTTGGATGAGCAGTTCTTC.

This clonotype appeared a few times. The rearrangement uses TRBV12-3 or TRBV12-4 and TRBJ2-7; 11 bases agree with TRBD1. V was pared by 6 bases and J by 3 bases, with 7 bases of the junction left unmatched. This CDR3 contains 15 residues. CDR3 in amino acids: CASRGGTGGFYEQYF. The CDR3 DNA sequence: TGTGCCAGCAGGGGGGGGACAGGGGGATTCTACGAGCAGTACTTC.

This chain uses TRBV20-1 with TRBJ2-3; D is undetermined. Trimming cost V 1 base and J 5 bases, with 4 bases left between them. The germline V gene has CDR1 DFQATT and CDR2 SNEGSKA (reference sequence). The CDR3 totals 11 residues. CDR3 sequence: CSARVRDTQYF. CDR3 coding DNA: TGCAGTGCTAGAGTCCGAGATACGCAGTATTTT.

The rearrangement joins TRBV10-3 to TRBJ1-1, with D possibly TRBD1 on 5 matching bases. Germline values: CDR1 ENHRY, CDR2 SYGVKD. V was pared by 6 bases and J by 2 bases, with 10 bases between. CDR3 length: 13 residues. The CDR3: CAISNGTNTEAFF. The CDR3 DNA sequence: TGTGCCATCAGCAATGGGACCAACACTGAAGCTTTCTTT.

This clonotype appeared once. Germline and junction disagree at one end, which may indicate a read error. CDR3: CASSSTGGLSQPHHF. CDR3 nucleotides: TGTGCCAGCTCGTCAACAGGGGGTTTAAGTCAGCCCCACCATTTT. The genes are TRBV18 and TRBJ1-5, with 8 positions matching TRBD1. The CDR3 length is 15 residues. Per germline, CDR1 KGHSH and CDR2 LQKENI.

The sample holds a few counts of this clonotype. This chain links TRBV2 with TRBJ1-4; D call uncertain. CDR3 length equals 14 residues. Trimming pared 0 bases from V and 7 bases from J, leaving 9 bases between. Germline V lookup: CDR1 SNHLY, CDR2 FYNNEI. The CDR3 loop reads CASSEAGYGEKLFF. The CDR3, as DNA: TGTGCCAGCAGTGAAGCGGGGTATGGTGAAAAACTGTTTTTT.

The chain employs TRBV20-1 and TRBJ1-2; possible D gene TRBD1, 6 bases. CDR3 length: 15 residues. The germline V gene has CDR1 DFQATT and CDR2 SNEGSKA (reference sequence). Trimming took 1 base from V and 8 from J, leaving 20 bases between them. CDR3 sequence reads: CSARGGGGPIWGYTF. CDR3 bases: TGCAGTGCTAGAGGGGGTGGGGGGCCTATCTGGGGCTACACCTTC.

Note on this clonotype: The junction shows a germline mismatch at one end, possibly a read error. The chain links TRBV29-1 to TRBJ2-7, with D perhaps being TRBD1 or TRBD2 (5 bases each). Germline V gene lookup returns CDR1 SQVTM and CDR2 ANQGSEA. The CDR3 sequence is 13 residues long. CDR3 sequence: CSVAAGTSSEQYF. The CDR3 region has the DNA TGCAGCGTTGCGGCAGGGACCTCCTCCGAGCAGTACTTC.

This clonotype was seen a handful of times. The chain joins TRBV30 to TRBJ1-1; no firm D call. V was shortened by 2 bases and J by 5 bases, with 12 bases between the two germline ends. The CDR3 covers 13 residues. Germline V gene data show CDR1 as GTSNPN and CDR2 as SVGIG (reference sequence). In DNA form, the CDR3 reads TGTGCCTGGAGTCCATACCTGGGGACTGAAGCTTTCTTT. Translated, it gives CAWSPYLGTEAFF.

The rearrangement links TRBV20-1 to TRBJ1-2, with TRBD1 matching 9 bases. Germline V gives CDR1 DFQATT, CDR2 SNEGSKA (reference sequence). This CDR3 has 13 amino acids. V dropped 6 bases and J dropped 7; count of bases not matched to a gene: 9. The CDR3, as DNA: TGCAGTGCCGAAGGACAGGGGAAAAGTGGCTACACCTTC. Translated, it gives CSAEGQGKSGYTF.

This clonotype was recorded a few times. This rearrangement joins TRBV7-6 to TRBJ2-5, with no clear D. Per the germline V gene, CDR1 is SGHVS and CDR2 is FNYEAQ. V dropped 3 bases and J dropped 2 bases, with 7 bases sitting between them. This CDR3 has 13 residues. CDR3 DNA sequence: TGTGCCAGCAGCTTGATCTGGCAAGAGACCCAGTACTTC. It yields the protein CASSLIWQETQYF.

This clonotype was counted between two and nine times. The V call is TRBV6-6, the J call TRBJ1-6; D not certain. CDR3 size: 13 residues. Germline V gene data show CDR1 as MNHNY and CDR2 as SVGAGI (reference sequence). The V end was cut by 8 bases, the J end by 7 bases, with 12 bases between. The CDR3 is CASVQNRNSPLHF. CDR3 in DNA: TGTGCCAGCGTACAGAATCGGAATTCACCCCTCCACTTT.

This clonotype has only a few counts. The V gene is TRBV12-3 or TRBV12-4, the J gene TRBJ2-1; no definite D call. The V end was cut by 4 bases, the J end by 0 bases, with 16 bases between. The CDR3 spans 17 residues. CDR3 amino acids: CASSSPVVSSSYNEQFF. The CDR3 DNA reads TGTGCCAGCAGTTCGCCAGTGGTTTCTAGCTCCTACAATGAGCAGTTCTTC.

The chain combines TRBV29-1 with TRBJ1-1; perhaps TRBD1 as D (5 bases). Per germline, CDR1 SQVTM and CDR2 ANQGSEA. Between the trimmed V and J ends, which lost 7 bases and 0 bases, there was a span of 9 bases. The CDR3 spans 12 residues. CDR3 coding DNA: TGCAGCGCGCGACAGATGAACACTGAAGCTTTCTTT. This encodes CSARQMNTEAFF.

The rearrangement uses TRBV7-8 and TRBJ2-3; 10 positions match TRBD1. V was clipped by 1 base and J by 0 bases; unmatched bases: 10. Germline assignment: CDR1 SGHVS and CDR2 FQNEAQ. The length of the CDR3 is 19 residues. The chain's CDR3 is CASSLVRSGTGESTDTQYF. The CDR3 DNA is TGTGCCAGCAGCTTAGTACGATCGGGGACAGGGGAAAGCACAGATACGCAGTATTTT.

This clonotype has more than one count but fewer than ten. The J gene is TRBJ2-7, the V gene TRBV7-2; 11 positions agree with TRBD2. V was pared by 5 bases and J by 4 bases, with 4 bases of the junction left unmatched. CDR3 length: 14 residues. Germline values: CDR1 SGHTA, CDR2 FQGNSA. This chain's CDR3 is CASSPGTSGYEQYV. DNA for the CDR3: TGTGCCAGCAGCCCGGGGACTAGCGGTTACGAGCAGTACGTC.

The chain employs TRBV21-1 and TRBJ1-5. TRBV21-1 is a pseudogene segment. The CDR3 is 15 amino acids. The CDR3 is CASSKVLRGNQPQHF. The DNA of the CDR3 is TGTGCCAGCAGCAAAGTACTCCGCGGCAATCAGCCCCAGCATTTT.

The chain carries TRBV6-1 and TRBJ2-5; D may be TRBD1 or TRBD2 (7 bases each). This CDR3 spans 15 amino acids. Trimming left V 5 bases short and J 5 bases short, with 18 bases between. From germline, CDR1 is MNHNS and CDR2 SASEGT. CDR3 DNA sequence: TGTGCCAGCAGTAAACCAGGGGGGGCGCGGGAGACCCAGTACTTC. Translated: CASSKPGGARETQYF.

J is TRBJ2-3 and V is TRBV7-2; possibly TRBD2 for D (5 bases). Trimming cost V 0 bases and J 6 bases, with 16 bases left between them. This CDR3 spans 16 amino acids. Germline V gives CDR1 SGHTA, CDR2 FQGNSA. CDR3 DNA sequence: TGTGCCAGCAGCTTAGCCGAAGCGACAAGCGGTGATACGCAGTATTTT. Amino acids: CASSLAEATSGDTQYF.

This clonotype was counted a few times. V gene TRBV29-1 combines with J gene TRBJ1-3; tentatively, D is TRBD1 (5 bases). The CDR3 sequence is 15 residues long. With 7 bases removed from V and 2 bases from J, the gap between germline ends came to 18 bases. Germline V gene data show CDR1 as SQVTM and CDR2 as ANQGSEA. The CDR3 sequence: CSAGGQGGPGNTIYF. CDR3 coding DNA: TGCAGCGCGGGAGGCCAGGGAGGGCCTGGAAACACCATATATTTT.

This clonotype was detected only once. V gene TRBV21-1 combines with J gene TRBJ1-2. TRBV21-1 counts as a pseudogene. The CDR3 has 13 residues. CDR3 DNA: TGTGCCAGCAAAAAAAAGCACAGTATCGGCTACACCTTC. Translation gives CASKKKHSIGYTF.

This clonotype turned up a few times. The chain couples TRBV20-1 to TRBJ1-6; TRBD1 might be the D (5 bases). CDR3 length: 14 residues. V was pared by 3 bases and J by 6 bases, with 12 bases between. Per the germline V gene, CDR1 is DFQATT and CDR2 is SNEGSKA (reference sequence). CDR3 in amino acids: CSASGERGNSPLHF. The CDR3 DNA is TGCAGTGCTAGCGGGGAGAGGGGTAATTCACCCCTCCACTTT.

The J gene is TRBJ2-1, the V gene TRBV27; D is unresolved. Trimming cost V 2 bases and J 8 bases, with 16 bases left between them. This CDR3 is built from 15 residues. Germline V gene sequence: CDR1 MNHEY, CDR2 SMNVEV (reference sequence). DNA of the CDR3: TGTGCCAGCAGTTTAGGGCAAAAGGTTCAACATGAGCAGTTCTTC. It yields the protein CASSLGQKVQHEQFF.

This chain uses TRBV28 with TRBJ2-7, with D hard to call. CDR3 length: 10 residues. V lost 8 bases and J lost 4, with 6 bases in between. CDR1 MDHEN and CDR2 SYDVKM come from the germline V gene. The CDR3 DNA sequence: TGTGCCAGCGGTAGGTACGAGCAGTACTTC. Translated, it gives CASGRYEQYF.

This clonotype was counted a few times. DNA of the CDR3: TGTGCCAGCACACTGTCGACAGGCTACGAGCAGTACTTC. Protein sequence: CASTLSTGYEQYF. The chain uses TRBV5-5 and TRBJ2-7, with a tentative D call TRBD1 (6 bases). CDR3 length equals 13 residues. CDR1 and CDR2 from the germline V gene are SGHKS and YYEKEE (reference sequence). The V end was cut by 6 bases, the J end by 3 bases, with 13 bases between.

The chain couples TRBV12-3 or TRBV12-4 to TRBJ2-5; 10 nucleotides align to TRBD2. V was pared by 1 base and J by 5 bases, with 4 bases of the junction left unmatched. CDR3 length: 15 amino acids. The CDR3 sequence is CASSLDPSGSETQYF. The CDR3 DNA follows: TGTGCCAGCAGTTTAGACCCTAGCGGGAGTGAGACCCAGTACTTC.